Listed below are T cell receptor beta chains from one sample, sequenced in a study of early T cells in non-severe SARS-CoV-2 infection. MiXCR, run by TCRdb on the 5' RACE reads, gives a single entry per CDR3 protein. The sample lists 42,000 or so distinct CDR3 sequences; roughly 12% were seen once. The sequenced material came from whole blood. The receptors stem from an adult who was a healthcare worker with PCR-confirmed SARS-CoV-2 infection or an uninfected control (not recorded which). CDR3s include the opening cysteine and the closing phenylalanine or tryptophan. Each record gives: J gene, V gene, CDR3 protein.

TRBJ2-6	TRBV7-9	CASSSFRDSGANVLTF
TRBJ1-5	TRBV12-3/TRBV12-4	CASAGDRGFNQPQHF
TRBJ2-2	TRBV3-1	CASSPGGELFF
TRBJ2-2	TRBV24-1	CATSEMGDTGELFF
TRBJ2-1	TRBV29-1	CSVVRDRGRLGSYNEQFF
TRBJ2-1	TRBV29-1	CSISAPRNEQFF
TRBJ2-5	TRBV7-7	CASSLFGSGPQETQYF
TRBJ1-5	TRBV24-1	CATSPRASRRTQHF
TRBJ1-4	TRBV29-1	CSVEDPRVGDEKLFF
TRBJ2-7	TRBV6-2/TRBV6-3	CASIASGNYEQYF
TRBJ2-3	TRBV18	CASSTGQSRTDTQYF
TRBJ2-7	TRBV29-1	CSVGNGGGYEQYF
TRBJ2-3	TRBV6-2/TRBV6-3	CASSEGLAGRDTQYF
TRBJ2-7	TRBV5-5	CASSSFGTADPYEQYF
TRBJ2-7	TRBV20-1	CSARAREQYF
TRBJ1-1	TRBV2	CASGGGSTEAFF
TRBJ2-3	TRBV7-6	CASSLDPVTGSTDTQYF
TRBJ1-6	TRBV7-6	CASSLSGGNHNSPLHF
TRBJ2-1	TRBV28	CASSWTGKGYNEQFF
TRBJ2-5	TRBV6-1	CASGSGTLGETQYF
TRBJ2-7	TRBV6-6	CASSHGGYEQYF
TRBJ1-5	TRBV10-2	CASSEGGSNQPQHF
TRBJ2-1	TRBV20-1	CSARDVWTSLYNEQFF
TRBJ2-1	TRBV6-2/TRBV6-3	CASRNAGVYNEQFF
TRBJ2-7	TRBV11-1	CASTTTYRSYEQYF
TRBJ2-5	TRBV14	CASSQPGLAGSQETQYF
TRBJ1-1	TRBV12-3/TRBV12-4	CASSVTWGNTEAFF
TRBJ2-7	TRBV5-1	CASSLVLNSYEQYF
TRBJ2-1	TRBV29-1	CSVGLAGGSEQFF
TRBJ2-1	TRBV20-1	CSARTTKMGLAGGSAYNEQFF
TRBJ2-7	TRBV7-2	CASSSPGSPYEQYF
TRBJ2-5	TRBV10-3	CAISIKQGETQYF
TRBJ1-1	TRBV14	CASSLTGAGTEAFF
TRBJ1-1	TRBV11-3	CASSLGGYANTEAFF
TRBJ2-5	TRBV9	CASSGKAGVGETQYF
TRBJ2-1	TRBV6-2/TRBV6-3	CASSLFNEQFF
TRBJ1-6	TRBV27	CASSSSGARSPLHF
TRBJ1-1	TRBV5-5	CASSKDTEAFF
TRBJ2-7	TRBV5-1	CASKLADEQYF
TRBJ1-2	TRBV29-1	CSVESTGNYGYTF
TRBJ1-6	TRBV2	CASTGTGWPRSSYNSPLHF
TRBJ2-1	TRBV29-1	CSVEVRTLGGLEQFF
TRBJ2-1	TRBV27	CASSNLKLAGEVKDEQFF
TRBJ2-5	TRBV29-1	CSVGRDILSETQYF
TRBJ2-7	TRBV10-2	CASSGRGTDGSYEQYF
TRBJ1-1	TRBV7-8	CASSPRGRITEAFF
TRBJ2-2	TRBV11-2	CASSLENTGELFF
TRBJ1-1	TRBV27	CASSLRSTGVGTEAFF
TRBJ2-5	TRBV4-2	CASSHGLAGAETQYF
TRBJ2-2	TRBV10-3	CAIRDNSGSISGELFF
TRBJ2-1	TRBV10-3	CAISEESGSLYNEQFF
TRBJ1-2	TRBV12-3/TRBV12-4	CASSFDSNYGYTF
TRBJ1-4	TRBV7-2	CASSPNEKLFF
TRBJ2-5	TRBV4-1	CASSQTRAGQEETQYF
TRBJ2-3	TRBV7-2	CASSLSPGGSDTQYF
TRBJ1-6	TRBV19	CASSGQGDSPLHF
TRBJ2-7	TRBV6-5	CASSLTKRGPGDLYF
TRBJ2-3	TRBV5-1	CASSYAGTASTDTQYF
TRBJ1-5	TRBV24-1	CATSAGQNSNQPQHF
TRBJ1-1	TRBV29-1	CSVGRQTEAFF